These 31 T cell receptor beta chains were all obtained from the same sample, sequenced in a study of cytomegalovirus exposure and HLA in healthy donors. 13 Jbeta primers and 60 Vbeta primers were used for the PCR. Produced via immunoSEQ multiplex PCR; TCRdb's table is partial and in-frame only. Among under 200,000 clones, 80% to 90% were seen once, and the ten largest hold roughly 0.69%. Sequencing was done on a sample of PBMCs. The receptors were sampled from a woman between 18 and 29 years old in good health and CMV-seronegative.

The chain uses TRBV5-6 and TRBJ1-1, with D perhaps TRBD1 (6 bases). V lost 7 bases to trimming and J lost 6 bases, with 16 bases between them. This CDR3 is built from 13 residues. Germline V gives CDR1 SGHDT, CDR2 YYEEEE. DNA for the CDR3: TGTGCCAGCGGTGCAGGGGTGGTCCCTGAAGCTTTCTTT. Translation gives CASGAGVVPEAFF.

This sequence joins TRBV2 and TRBJ2-1; tentative D call: TRBD1 (6 bases). CDR1 and CDR2 from the germline V gene are SNHLY and FYNNEI. V dropped 5 bases and J dropped 6 bases, with 17 bases sitting between them. The CDR3 runs 15 residues. As DNA, the CDR3 is TGTGCCAGCAGTTACAGGGTAACGAGGAGCAATGAGCAGTTCTTC. The encoded protein is CASSYRVTRSNEQFF.

The chain has TRBV28 and TRBJ1-3; possibly TRBD1 for D (5 bases). CDR3 length: 14 amino acids. CDR1 is MDHEN, CDR2 SYDVKM, per germline. Trimming took off 11 bases at V and 2 bases at J, with 16 bases between the two ends. CDR3 nucleotides: TGTGCCGCACTCGGTGGGGCGGCTGGAAACACCATATATTTT. This codes for CAALGGAAGNTIYF.

In DNA, the CDR3 is TGTGCCAGCAGCGCGACAGGGATGAACTATGGCTACACCTTC. Encoded protein: CASSATGMNYGYTF. V is TRBV11-2 and J is TRBJ1-2, with 7 bases identical to TRBD1. Germline CDR1 is SGHAT and CDR2 is FQNNGV. V shed 5 bases, J shed 2 bases, and the junction held 5 bases outside the gene matches. CDR3 length: 14 residues.

The chain carries TRBV7-9 and TRBJ1-3, with D perhaps TRBD1 (5 bases). Germline lookup yields CDR1 SEHNR and CDR2 FQNEAQ (reference sequence). V lost 5 bases to trimming and J lost 8 bases, with 10 bases between them. This CDR3 region has 12 residues. Here the CDR3 DNA reads TGTGCCAGCAGCCTCGGGGGGGACACCATATATTTT. Protein: CASSLGGDTIYF.

V and J are TRBV5-1 and TRBJ1-1; 7 bases are a match to TRBD1. The CDR3 extends over 14 amino acids. Germline loops: CDR1 SGHRS, CDR2 YFSETQ. Germline trimming cut 4 bases from V and 8 bases from J; bases unmatched to any gene: 11. In DNA, the CDR3 is TGCGCCAGCAGCAACACCGTTCGACAGGGCGAAGCTTTCTTT. Translation gives CASSNTVRQGEAFF.

The genes are TRBV7-2 and TRBJ2-1, with 12 nucleotides matching TRBD2. V lost 1 base and J lost 8; bases outside the gene matches: 6. This CDR3 spans 16 amino acids. The germline V gene encodes CDR1 SGHTA and CDR2 FQGNSA. DNA for the CDR3: TGTGCCAGCAGCTTAGAGCGCGGACTAGCGGGGCATGAGCAGTTCTTC. Translation gives CASSLERGLAGHEQFF.

The chain links TRBV7-2 to TRBJ2-7, with D perhaps matching TRBD2 (6 bases). The CDR3 sequence is 13 residues long. Germline values: CDR1 SGHTA, CDR2 FQGNSA. V lost 5 bases and J lost 3, with 11 bases in between. The CDR3 DNA reads as TGTGCCAGCAGCCGGGGGACCGGCTACGAGCAGTACTTC. Translated: CASSRGTGYEQYF.

The chain joins TRBV28 to TRBJ2-7, with D perhaps matching TRBD1 (6 bases). The CDR3 contains 13 residues. CDR1 is MDHEN and CDR2 is SYDVKM in the germline V gene. V was clipped by 6 bases and J by 0 bases, with 9 bases between them. The DNA of the CDR3 is TGTGCCAGCAGCGGACAGAGCTCCTACGAGCAGTACTTC. Protein sequence: CASSGQSSYEQYF.

This chain uses TRBV5-6 with TRBJ1-6; D possibly corresponds to TRBD1 (6 bases). The CDR3 has 17 residues. Per germline, CDR1 SGHDT and CDR2 YYEEEE. V lost 0 bases and J 3 bases, leaving 13 bases between the germline ends. The CDR3 region is CASSLVSGQYYNSPLHF. CDR3 bases: TGTGCCAGCAGCTTGGTTTCGGGACAATACTATAATTCACCCCTCCACTTT.

This sequence joins TRBV7-2 and TRBJ2-5; D is undetermined. CDR1 and CDR2 from the germline V gene are SGHTA and FQGNSA. The CDR3 extends over 14 amino acids. V dropped 1 base and J dropped 8 bases, with 14 bases sitting between them. CDR3 in DNA: TGTGCCAGCAGCTTAGATCTTAGCTCCAAAACCCAGTACTTC. Protein product: CASSLDLSSKTQYF.

This chain joins TRBV28 and TRBJ1-6; 9 bases are shared with TRBD1. The V and J ends lost 7 bases and 5 bases, in that order; junction bases with no gene match: 9. The CDR3 runs 16 residues. Germline-derived CDR1 and CDR2 are MDHEN and SYDVKM. The DNA of the CDR3 is TGTGCCAGCACTACTCAGGGGACAGGGAATAATTCACCCCTCCACTTT. This gives the protein CASTTQGTGNNSPLHF.

The chain has TRBV25-1 and TRBJ2-2; 7 positions agree with TRBD2. With V trimmed by 8 bases and J by 6 bases, 9 bases remained unmatched. Germline CDR1 MGHDK, CDR2 SYGVNS. The CDR3 totals 14 residues. In nucleotides, the CDR3 is TGTGCCAGCGCGGGGGTAGGGTATTCCGGGGAGCTGTTTTTT. As protein: CASAGVGYSGELFF.

Written as DNA, the CDR3 is TGTGCCAGCAGGGACCAGGGGGCCGACTATGGCTACACCTTC. Protein product: CASRDQGADYGYTF. V gene TRBV6-6 combines with J gene TRBJ1-2; 8 nucleotides align to TRBD1. There are 14 residues in the CDR3. Germline V lookup: CDR1 MNHNY, CDR2 SVGAGI (reference sequence). J lost 3 bases, V lost 6 bases, and 6 bases had no gene match.

This clone was found a few times. The rearrangement uses TRBV23-1 and TRBJ2-3, with 16 nucleotides matching TRBD2. TRBV23-1 is sorted into the ORF group, with uncertain function. The CDR3 totals 17 residues. J was trimmed by 8 bases and V by 4 bases; bases with no gene match: 9. CDR3 sequence: CASSLGGLAGGPGTQYF. The CDR3, as DNA: TGCGCCAGCAGTCTGGGGGGACTAGCGGGAGGGCCGGGTACGCAGTATTTT.

This chain joins TRBV7-8 and TRBJ2-5; 9 bases map to TRBD1. The tail of the sequence fits TRBJ2-7 better, so the J call may be wrong. The CDR3 length is 15 residues. Germline CDR1 and CDR2: SGHVS and FQNEAQ. The DNA of the CDR3 is TGTGCCAGCAGCTTAGAGGGACAGGGTTCCTACGAGCAGTACTTC. Protein product: CASSLEGQGSYEQYF.

The rearrangement uses TRBV11-2 and TRBJ2-5, with 10 bases fitting TRBD2. V was pared by 8 bases and J by 1 base, with 4 bases of the junction left unmatched. Germline CDR1 reads SGHAT; CDR2 reads FQNNGV. The CDR3 contains 14 residues. The CDR3: CASSPSGGQETQYF. CDR3 DNA: TGTGCCAGCTCGCCTAGCGGGGGCCAAGAGACCCAGTACTTC.

The gene calls are TRBV4-1 and TRBJ2-5, with a possible D match to TRBD2 (5 bases). Germline CDR1 MGHRA, CDR2 YSYEKL. The germline V and J ends were trimmed by 3 bases and 4 bases, with 15 bases remaining between them. CDR3 size: 15 residues. In DNA form, the CDR3 reads TGCGCCAGCAGCCAGGTCCAGGAGGTTGGAGAGACCCAGTACTTC. Translation: CASSQVQEVGETQYF.

This clone was seen a few times. This chain connects TRBV27 to TRBJ2-1; D gene unclear. The germline CDR1 and CDR2 sequences are MNHEY and SMNVEV (reference sequence). The CDR3 totals 14 residues. The V gene lost 2 bases and the J gene lost 3 bases, with 8 bases spanning the gap. CDR3 nucleotide sequence: TGTGCCAGCAGTTTAACGGCTAGCTACAATGAGCAGTTCTTC. Translating it yields CASSLTASYNEQFF.

This sequence joins TRBV5-1 and TRBJ2-3; 9 bases align to TRBD2. Germline V gives CDR1 SGHRS, CDR2 YFSETQ. This CDR3 spans 17 amino acids. V shed 4 bases, J shed 0 bases, and the junction held 9 bases outside the gene matches. CDR3 nucleotide sequence: TGCGCCAGCAGCCCAGGACTAGCGCGATCCAGCACAGATACGCAGTATTTT. Translating it yields CASSPGLARSSTDTQYF.

This clone was counted between two and nine times. V gene TRBV15 combines with J gene TRBJ1-2; D is perhaps TRBD1 (6 bases). The length of the CDR3 is 13 residues. The germline CDR1 and CDR2 sequences are LNHNV and YYDKDF (reference sequence). The germline V and J ends were trimmed by 3 bases and 3 bases, with 8 bases remaining between them. DNA of the CDR3: TGTGCCACCAGCAGCTGGACAGACTATGGCTACACCTTC. Amino acid sequence: CATSSWTDYGYTF.

This rearrangement joins TRBV5-4 to TRBJ1-6; the D gene is possibly TRBD1 (6 bases). V lost 0 bases, J lost 9 bases, and 16 bases lay in between. Germline CDR1 and CDR2: SGHNT and YYREEE (reference sequence). The CDR3 runs 16 residues. The CDR3 DNA follows: TGTGCCAGCAGCTTGGACAGGGTGGGAGTTGGTTCACCCCTCCACTTT. Amino acids: CASSLDRVGVGSPLHF.

The chain is built from TRBV5-6 and TRBJ2-2, with TRBD1 as a possible D gene (6 bases). The germline CDR1 and CDR2 sequences are SGHDT and YYEEEE. Trimming stripped 3 bases from V and 3 bases from J, with 12 bases between. The CDR3 has 15 residues. In nucleotides, the CDR3 is TGTGCCAGCAGCTCACAGGGAAGCGACACCGGGGAGCTGTTTTTT. Translated, it gives CASSSQGSDTGELFF.

The V call is TRBV9, the J call TRBJ2-5; 8 bases are shared with TRBD2. V lost 0 bases, J lost 4 bases, and 5 bases stayed unmatched. Per the germline V gene, CDR1 is SGDLS and CDR2 is YYNGEE. The CDR3 runs 15 residues. In nucleotides, the CDR3 is TGTGCCAGCAGCGTAGGCGGGAGGAGGCTAGAGACCCAGTACTTC. Translating gives CASSVGGRRLETQYF. Filled out from reference TRBV9 and TRBJ2-5, the complete variable domain reads DSGVTQTPKHLITATGQRVTLRCSPRSGDLSVYWYQQSLDQGLQFLIQYYNGEERAKGNILERFSAQQFPDLHSELNLSSLELGDSALYFCASSVGGRRLETQYFGPGTRLLVL.

The chain has TRBV7-9 and TRBJ2-5; 10 bases are shared with TRBD2. The J call may not be correct, given that the DNA end is closer to TRBJ2-7. CDR3 length: 14 amino acids. Germline CDR1 SEHNR, CDR2 FQNEAQ (reference sequence). CDR3 bases: TGTGCCAGCAGCTCCGGGACTAGCGTACACGAGCAGTACTTC. Translated, it gives CASSSGTSVHEQYF.

The V gene is TRBV5-4, the J gene TRBJ2-1; 8 bases agree with TRBD2. CDR3 size: 15 residues. The V gene end was trimmed by 1 base and the J gene end by 3 bases; junction bases not matched to a gene: 3. CDR1 is SGHNT and CDR2 is YYREEE in the germline V gene (reference sequence). The DNA for the CDR3 is TGTGCCAGCAGCTTGAAGCGGGAGAGCTACAATGAGCAGTTCTTC. It specifies CASSLKRESYNEQFF. The full variable domain, with the rest looked up from reference TRBV5-4 and TRBJ2-1, is ETGVTQSPTHLIKTRGQQVTLRCSSQSGHNTVSWYQQALGQGPQFIFQYYREEENGRGNFPPRFSGLQFPNYSSELNVNALELDDSALYLCASSLKRESYNEQFFGPGTRLTVL.

This rearrangement joins TRBV6-5 to TRBJ2-7, with no clear D. Per the germline V gene, CDR1 is MNHEY and CDR2 is SVGAGI. The CDR3 has 15 amino acids. V was cut by 2 bases and J by 1 base, with 12 bases left in between. CDR3 sequence reads: CASSYLKPGSYEQYF. CDR3 in DNA: TGTGCCAGCAGTTACCTGAAACCAGGATCCTACGAGCAGTACTTC.

In regard to this clone: The junction departs from germline at one end; a sequencing error may be responsible. The V and J genes are TRBV9 and TRBJ2-3; TRBD2 aligns across 7 bases. Germline CDR1 and CDR2: SGDLS and YYNGEE. CDR3 length: 14 amino acids. The CDR3 nucleotides read TGTGCCAGCAGTGTAGACCAGACTAGCAGGGCGCAGTATTTT. It specifies CASSVDQTSRAQYF. Filled out from reference TRBV9 and TRBJ2-3, the complete variable domain reads DSGVTQTPKHLITATGQRVTLRCSPRSGDLSVYWYQQSLDQGLQFLIQYYNGEERAKGNILERFSAQQFPDLHSELNLSSLELGDSALYFCASSVDQTSRAQYFGPGTRLTVL.

J is TRBJ2-1 and V is TRBV29-1; D perhaps matches TRBD2 (5 bases). CDR1 SQVTM and CDR2 ANQGSEA come from the germline V gene. This CDR3 contains 13 residues. Trimming left V 4 bases short and J 7 bases short, with 14 bases between. The DNA of the CDR3 is TGCAGCGTTGGCCCGGGAAATCCTAATGAGCAGTTCTTC. Protein: CSVGPGNPNEQFF.

The chain couples TRBV27 to TRBJ2-5, with 15 bases lining up with TRBD2. Losses at the gene ends were 5 bases for V and 6 bases for J; bases not matched to a gene: 10. Per germline, CDR1 MNHEY and CDR2 SMNVEV (reference sequence). CDR3 length equals 17 residues. The DNA of the CDR3 is TGTGCCAGCAGTCAGAGTAGGGGACTAGCGGGAGGAAAGACCCAGTACTTC. Its protein is CASSQSRGLAGGKTQYF.

This rearrangement joins TRBV5-1 to TRBJ2-1, with TRBD2 matching over 14 bases. The germline CDR1 and CDR2 sequences are SGHRS and YFSETQ. This CDR3 region has 18 residues. Trimming took 0 bases from V and 2 from J; bases not matched to a gene: 4. CDR3: CASSLGGLAGETYNEQFF. CDR3 in DNA: TGCGCCAGCAGCTTGGGGGGACTAGCGGGAGAGACCTACAATGAGCAGTTCTTC.